This TCR beta chain was sequenced for a study of blood T cell repertoires in COVID-19. Overall study: Whether acute or convalescent, the COVID-19 samples came from the United States, Italy and Spain. The cDNA or gDNA used as material had been derived from T cells, B-cell-depleted T cells, or PBMCs.

This CDR3 is built from 13 residues. Between the trimmed V and J ends, which lost 1 base and 5 bases, there was a span of 6 bases. CDR1 LGHDT and CDR2 YNNKEL come from the germline V gene (reference sequence). Study processing details: Nucleated cell counts were estimated from reference gene primer amplification. Profiled with immunoSEQ multiplex PCR; TCRdb holds only in-frame clones, not every one. V, J and clone size are those of that table, while D and trimming were read from the DNA. This repertoire shows some 89,000 clones, approximately 78% found once; its top ten account for approximately 1.3%.

The chain uses TRBV3-1 (or the pseudogene TRBV3-2) and TRBJ1-5; D remains unclear. The receptor was derived from an elderly woman with acute or convalescent COVID-19. Sequenced input: peripheral blood. CDR3 sequence reads: CASSQGPYQPQHF. Written as DNA, the CDR3 is TGTGCCAGCAGCCAAGGGCCTTATCAGCCCCAGCATTTT.